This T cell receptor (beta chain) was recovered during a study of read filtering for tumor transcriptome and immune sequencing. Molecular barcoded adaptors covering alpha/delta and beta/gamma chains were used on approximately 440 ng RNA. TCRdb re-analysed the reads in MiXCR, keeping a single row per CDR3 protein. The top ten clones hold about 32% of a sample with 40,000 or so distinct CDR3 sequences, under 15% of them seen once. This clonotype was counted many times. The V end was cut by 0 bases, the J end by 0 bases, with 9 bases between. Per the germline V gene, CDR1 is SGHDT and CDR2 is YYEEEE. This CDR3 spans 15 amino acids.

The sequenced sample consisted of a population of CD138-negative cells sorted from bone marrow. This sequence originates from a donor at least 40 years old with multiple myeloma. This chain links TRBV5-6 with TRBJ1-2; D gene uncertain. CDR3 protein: CASSLGVGANYGYTF. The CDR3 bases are TGTGCCAGCAGCTTGGGCGTCGGAGCTAACTATGGCTACACCTTC.